The 3 T cell receptor beta chains below all came from one sample that was sequenced in a study of T cells in localized non-small cell lung cancer. The assay was immunoSEQ multiplex PCR, and TCRdb's table has in-frame clones only and misses some. The sample gives some 25,000 clones, around 87% of which show up once; 5.5% to 7.5% is in the top ten. This specimen consisted of PBMCs, obtained before any cancer treatment. Receptor source: a man between 35 and 75 years old with stage II lung adenocarcinoma.

This rearrangement joins TRBV10-1 to TRBJ2-1; D might be TRBD2 (6 bases). Germline V lookup: CDR1 WNHNN, CDR2 SYGVQD (reference sequence). V was clipped by 2 bases and J by 4 bases, with 15 bases between them. The CDR3 length is 16 residues. In DNA form, the CDR3 reads TGCGCCAGCAGTGAGCCACGGGACTCTACTTACAATGAGCAGTTCTTC. It translates to CASSEPRDSTYNEQFF.

The rearrangement joins TRBV12-5 to TRBJ2-2; D is undetermined. Germline CDR1 reads LGHNT; CDR2 reads FRNRAP. The V end lost 0 bases, the J end lost 5 bases, and 4 bases lay between the germline ends. CDR3 length: 13 amino acids. The CDR3 reads CASGLVRTGELFF. CDR3 nucleotides: TGTGCTAGTGGTTTGGTTCGTACCGGGGAGCTGTTTTTT.

V usage is TRBV4-1 and J usage is TRBJ1-1; D ambiguous. The germline CDR1 and CDR2 sequences are MGHRA and YSYEKL. The length of the CDR3 is 16 residues. Trimming took 1 base from V and 6 from J, leaving 18 bases between them. DNA for the CDR3: TGCGCCAGCAGCCAAGTGTTGGACGGTGAAGATTCTGAAGCTTTCTTT. Amino acids: CASSQVLDGEDSEAFF.